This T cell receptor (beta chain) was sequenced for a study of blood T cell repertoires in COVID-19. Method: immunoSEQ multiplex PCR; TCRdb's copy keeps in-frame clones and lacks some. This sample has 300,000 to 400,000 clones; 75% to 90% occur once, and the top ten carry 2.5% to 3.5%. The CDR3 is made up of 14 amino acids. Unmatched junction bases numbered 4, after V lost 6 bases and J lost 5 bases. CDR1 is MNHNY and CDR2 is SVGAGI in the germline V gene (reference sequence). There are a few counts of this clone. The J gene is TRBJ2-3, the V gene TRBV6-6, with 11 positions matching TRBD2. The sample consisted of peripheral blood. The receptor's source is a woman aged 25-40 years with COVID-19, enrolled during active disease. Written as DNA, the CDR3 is TGTGCCAGCAGCCGTGGACTAGCGGGAGATACGCAGTATTTT. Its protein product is CASSRGLAGDTQYF.